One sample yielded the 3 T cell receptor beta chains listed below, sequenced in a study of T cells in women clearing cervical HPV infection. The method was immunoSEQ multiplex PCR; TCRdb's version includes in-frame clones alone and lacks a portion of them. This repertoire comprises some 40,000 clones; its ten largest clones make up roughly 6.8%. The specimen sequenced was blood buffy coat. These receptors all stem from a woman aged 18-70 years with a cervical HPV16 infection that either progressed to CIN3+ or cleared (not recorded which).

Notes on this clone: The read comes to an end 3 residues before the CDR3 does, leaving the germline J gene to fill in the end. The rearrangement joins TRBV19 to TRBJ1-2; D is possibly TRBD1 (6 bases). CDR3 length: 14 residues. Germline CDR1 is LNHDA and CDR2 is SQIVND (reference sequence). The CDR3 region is CASSILRGYNDYTF. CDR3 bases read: TGTGCCAGTAGTATACTCAGGGGCTACAATGAC.

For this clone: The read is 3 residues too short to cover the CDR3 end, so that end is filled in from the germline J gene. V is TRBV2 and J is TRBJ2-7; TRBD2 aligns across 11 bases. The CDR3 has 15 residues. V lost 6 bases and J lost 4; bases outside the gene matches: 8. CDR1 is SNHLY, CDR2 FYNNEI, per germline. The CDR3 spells CASSERTSGPYEQYF. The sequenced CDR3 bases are TGTGCCAGCAGCGAGAGGACTAGCGGGCCTTACGAG.

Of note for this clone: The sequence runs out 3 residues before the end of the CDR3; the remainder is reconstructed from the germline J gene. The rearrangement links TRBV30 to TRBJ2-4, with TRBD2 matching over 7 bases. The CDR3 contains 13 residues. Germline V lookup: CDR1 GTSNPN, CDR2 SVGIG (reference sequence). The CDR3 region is CAGWWGGVGGQYF. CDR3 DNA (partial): TGTGCCGGGTGGTGGGGGGGTGTTGGAGGT.